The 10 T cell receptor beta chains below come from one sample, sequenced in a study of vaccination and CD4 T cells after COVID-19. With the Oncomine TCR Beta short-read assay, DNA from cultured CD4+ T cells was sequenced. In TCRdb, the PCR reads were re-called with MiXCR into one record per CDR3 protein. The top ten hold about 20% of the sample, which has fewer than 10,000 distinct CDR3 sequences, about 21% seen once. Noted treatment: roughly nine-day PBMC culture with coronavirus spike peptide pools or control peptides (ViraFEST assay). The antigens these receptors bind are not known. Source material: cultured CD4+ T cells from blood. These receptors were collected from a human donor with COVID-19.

CDR3: CSALLAGAKSSYNEQFF. DNA of the CDR3: TGCAGTGCATTACTAGCGGGGGCTAAGAGCTCCTACAATGAGCAGTTCTTC. The chain couples TRBV20-1 to TRBJ2-1; 11 bases fit TRBD2. The CDR3 extends over 17 amino acids. The trim removed 6 bases at V and 0 bases at J, leaving 10 bases unmatched. Germline V gives CDR1 DFQATT, CDR2 SNEGSKA (reference sequence).

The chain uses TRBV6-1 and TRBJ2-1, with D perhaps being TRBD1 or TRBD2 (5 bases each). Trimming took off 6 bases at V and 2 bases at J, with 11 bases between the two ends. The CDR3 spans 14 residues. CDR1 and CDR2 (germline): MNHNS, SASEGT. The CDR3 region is CASRRDGTYNEQFF. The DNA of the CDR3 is TGTGCCAGCAGAAGGGACGGGACCTACAATGAGCAGTTCTTC.

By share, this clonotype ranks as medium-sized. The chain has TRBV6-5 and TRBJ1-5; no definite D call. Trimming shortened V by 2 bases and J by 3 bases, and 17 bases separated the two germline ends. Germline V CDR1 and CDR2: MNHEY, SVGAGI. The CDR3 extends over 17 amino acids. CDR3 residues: CASSYGRSASPNQPQHF. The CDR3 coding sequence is TGTGCCAGCAGTTACGGCAGGTCGGCAAGTCCCAATCAGCCCCAGCATTTT.

The CDR3 is CASSSGTGGGYGYTF. As DNA, the CDR3 is TGCGCCAGCAGCTCCGGGACAGGGGGCGGGTATGGCTACACCTTC. J is TRBJ1-2 and V is TRBV5-1; 12 nucleotides agree with TRBD1. Germline V gene data show CDR1 as SGHRS and CDR2 as YFSETQ. The CDR3 length is 15 residues. Trimming at V came to 3 bases and at J to 5 bases, leaving 5 bases not matched to a gene.

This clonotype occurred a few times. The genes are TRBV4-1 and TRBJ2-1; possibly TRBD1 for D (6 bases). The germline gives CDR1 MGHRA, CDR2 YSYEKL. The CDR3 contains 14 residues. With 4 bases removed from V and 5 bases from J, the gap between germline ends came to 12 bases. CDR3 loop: CASSPREGDNEQFF. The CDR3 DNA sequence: TGCGCCAGCAGCCCCCGTGAGGGGGACAATGAGCAGTTCTTC.

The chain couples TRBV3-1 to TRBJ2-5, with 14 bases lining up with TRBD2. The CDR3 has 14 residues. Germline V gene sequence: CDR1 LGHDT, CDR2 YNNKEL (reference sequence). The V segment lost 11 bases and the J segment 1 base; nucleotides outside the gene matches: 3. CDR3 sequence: CASGTSGGQETQYF. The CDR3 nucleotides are TGTGCCTCAGGGACTAGCGGGGGCCAAGAGACCCAGTACTTC.

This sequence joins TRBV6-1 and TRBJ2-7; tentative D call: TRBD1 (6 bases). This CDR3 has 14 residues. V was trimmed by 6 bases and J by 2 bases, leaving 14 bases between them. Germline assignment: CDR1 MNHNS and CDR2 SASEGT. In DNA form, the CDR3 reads TGTGCCAGCAGAAGACGGGACACGCCCTACGAGCAGTACTTC. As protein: CASRRRDTPYEQYF.

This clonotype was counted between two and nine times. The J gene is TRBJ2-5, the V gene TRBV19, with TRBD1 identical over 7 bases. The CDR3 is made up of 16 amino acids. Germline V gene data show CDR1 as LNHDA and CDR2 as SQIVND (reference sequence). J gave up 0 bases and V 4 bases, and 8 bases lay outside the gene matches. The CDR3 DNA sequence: TGTGCCAGTAGTACAGGGACGACAGGGTACCAAGAGACCCAGTACTTC. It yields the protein CASSTGTTGYQETQYF.

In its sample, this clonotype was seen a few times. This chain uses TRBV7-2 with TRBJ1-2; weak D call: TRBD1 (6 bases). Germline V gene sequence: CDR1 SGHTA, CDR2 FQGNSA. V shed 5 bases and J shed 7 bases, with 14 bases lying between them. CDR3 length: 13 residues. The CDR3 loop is CASSPGRGAGYTF. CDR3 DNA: TGTGCCAGCAGCCCCGGGAGGGGGGCTGGCTACACCTTC.

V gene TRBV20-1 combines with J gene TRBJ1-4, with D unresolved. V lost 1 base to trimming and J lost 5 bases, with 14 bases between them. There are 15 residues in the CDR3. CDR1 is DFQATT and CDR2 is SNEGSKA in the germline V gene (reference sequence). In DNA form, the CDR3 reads TGCAGTGCTAGAGGAGGGAGGATTTCAAATGAAAAACTGTTTTTT. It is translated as CSARGGRISNEKLFF.